These T cell receptor beta chains were read from a single sample in a study of blood T cells in healthy people across ages. TCRdb processed the 5' RACE reads anew with MiXCR; each CDR3 protein has one entry. The table has approximately 880,000 distinct CDR3 sequences, 40% to 60% seen once. Sample: blood. These receptors all come from a man aged 30 to 45 in good health. CDR3s include the opening cysteine and the closing phenylalanine or tryptophan. A D gene is named only where the DNA matches it firmly. Clone size is not always given. Where it is, it says once, few, many or a class for expanded clones.

>NA|few|TRBJ2-7|14|TRBV4-1
TGCGCCAGCAGCCAAGAATGGGCCCTCAGCGAGCAGTACTTC
CASSQEWALSEQYF
>TRBD1|NA|TRBJ1-1|16|TRBV6-5
TGTGCCAGCAAGACGGGACAGCTCACTAAGAACACTGAAGCTTTCTTT
CASKTGQLTKNTEAFF
>NA|few|TRBJ2-5|17|TRBV5-1
TGCGCCAGCAGCTTAAACTCCAATGTCGGTGCGGAGGAGACCCAGTACTTC
CASSLNSNVGAEETQYF
>TRBD2|once|TRBJ2-7|16|TRBV5-1
TGCGCCAGCAGCTTAAGCGGGGGGACGTCGGTGGACGAGCAGTACTTC
CASSLSGGTSVDEQYF
>NA|NA|TRBJ1-6|14|TRBV5-1
TGCGCCAGCAGCGCCCCGGAGAGAGCTTCACCCCTCCACTTT
CASSAPERASPLHF
>NA|NA|TRBJ2-3|14|TRBV11-2
TGTGCCAGCAGCTTAAAGAGGGTGACAGATACGCAGTATTTT
CASSLKRVTDTQYF
>NA|few|TRBJ2-4|13|TRBV7-2
TGTGCCAGCAGCGCGGCGGTAGTTGGCATTCAGTACTTC
CASSAAVVGIQYF
>NA|NA|TRBJ2-7|15|TRBV11-2
TGTGCCAGCAGCTTAGAGCGCAGTCTTTGGTACGAGCAGTACTTC
CASSLERSLWYEQYF
>NA|NA|TRBJ1-5|12|TRBV20-1
TGCAGTGGACAGTCTAGCAATCAGCCCCAGCATTTT
CSGQSSNQPQHF
>NA|NA|TRBJ2-3|15|TRBV4-1
TGCGCCAGCAGCCAAGGCAGGGAAAGTGGAGATACGCAGTATTTT
CASSQGRESGDTQYF
>TRBD1|NA|TRBJ2-5|14|TRBV7-3
TGTGCCAGCAGTCATCGGACAGGCCAAAAGACCCAGTACTTC
CASSHRTGQKTQYF
>NA|NA|TRBJ1-2|14|TRBV12-3/TRBV12-4
TGTGCCAGCAGGCGGGACCTCCCTAACTATGGCTACACCTTC
CASRRDLPNYGYTF
>NA|few|TRBJ2-1|13|TRBV30
TGTGCCTGGAGTGGGGTCGCGTGGAATGAGCAGTTCTTC
CAWSGVAWNEQFF
>NA|few|TRBJ1-5|16|TRBV7-2
TGTGCCAGCAGCTTAGCGGTAACTCCTTCCCAGCAGCCCCAGCATTTT
CASSLAVTPSQQPQHF
>TRBD2|NA|TRBJ2-5|15|TRBV11-2
TGTGCCAGCAGCTTAAATAGCGGGGGGGCACGCACCCAGTACTTC
CASSLNSGGARTQYF
>NA|NA|TRBJ1-5|14|TRBV27
TGTGCCAGCAGTCCGACAGTTAGCAATCAGCCCCAGCATTTT
CASSPTVSNQPQHF
>NA|NA|TRBJ2-5|15|TRBV28
TGTGCCAGCAGTTCGGGGGGACAAAGCCAAGAGACCCAGTACTTC
CASSSGGQSQETQYF
>TRBD2|NA|TRBJ2-1|17|TRBV7-3
TGTGCCAGCAGCTTGGGGTACGGGGGGGCTAGCTACAATGAGCAGTTCTTC
CASSLGYGGASYNEQFF
>NA|NA|TRBJ1-1|11|TRBV7-8
TGTGCCAGCAGCTCTAGGGGGGAAGCTTTCTTT
CASSSRGEAFF
>NA|NA|TRBJ2-7|15|TRBV11-3
TGTGCCAGCAGACAGGACCGGGGCGATACCTACGAGCAGTACTTC
CASRQDRGDTYEQYF
>TRBD1|NA|TRBJ1-5|15|TRBV5-5
TGTACCAGCAGCCGGACAGGGGATAACAATCAGCCCCAGCATTTT
CTSSRTGDNNQPQHF
>TRBD1|many|TRBJ1-2|14|TRBV6-6
TGTGCCAGCCGAAACGGGCAGGGGGCCTATGGCTACACCTTC
CASRNGQGAYGYTF
>NA|few|TRBJ2-1|17|TRBV3-1
TGTGCCAGCAGCCAAGATTTAGGAGCGGGCCCCTACAATGAGCAGTTCTTC
CASSQDLGAGPYNEQFF
>TRBD1|few|TRBJ2-7|15|TRBV3-1
TGTGCCAGCAGCGAAGCAGGGGGTAGCTCCTACGAGCAGTACTTC
CASSEAGGSSYEQYF
>TRBD1|few|TRBJ2-7|15|TRBV7-9
TGTGCCAGCAGCTTAGAAAGGGGGCAGTTCGACGAGCAGTACTTC
CASSLERGQFDEQYF
>TRBD1|NA|TRBJ1-1|14|TRBV20-1
TGCAGTGCTAACCGGGACAGAAGTTACACTGAAGCTTTCTTT
CSANRDRSYTEAFF
>NA|many|TRBJ1-2|16|TRBV3-1
TGTGCCAGCAGCCAGAGACAGGACAGAAGTCTTTCTCTCTACACCTTC
CASSQRQDRSLSLYTF
>NA|NA|TRBJ2-1|11|TRBV7-2
TGTGCCAGCAGCTTAGATCGGGAAAAGTTCTTC
CASSLDREKFF
>NA|once|TRBJ1-6|16|TRBV27
TGTGCCAGCCGAAGGGAGGTCAGGTCCTATAATTCACCCCTCCACTTT
CASRREVRSYNSPLHF
>NA|NA|TRBJ1-5|15|TRBV7-9
TGTGCCAGCAGCCGCAAGTTTCATAGCAATCAGCCCCAGCATTTT
CASSRKFHSNQPQHF
>TRBD2|NA|TRBJ2-4|14|TRBV6-5
TGTGCCAGCAGTATAGCGGGGGCTGCAAACATTCAGTACTTC
CASSIAGAANIQYF
>TRBD1|many|TRBJ1-2|16|TRBV18
TGTGCCAGCTCACCAAACGAGCAGGGACAGGGTTGTGGCTACACCTTC
CASSPNEQGQGCGYTF
>TRBD1|many|TRBJ1-2|13|TRBV12-3/TRBV12-4
TGTGCCAGCAGCCCCGGGACAGTGTATGGCTACACCTTC
CASSPGTVYGYTF
>NA|NA|TRBJ2-2|14|TRBV6-2/TRBV6-3
TGTGCCAGCAAGGGCAGGACGAACACCGGGGAGCTGTTTTTT
CASKGRTNTGELFF
>NA|NA|TRBJ1-5|14|TRBV2
TGTGCCAGCAGAGAACAGGGAGGAGGACAGCCCCAGCATTTT
CASREQGGGQPQHF
>NA|NA|TRBJ2-3|12|TRBV30
TGTGCCTGGAAGGGGGGCGACCATACGCAGTATTTT
CAWKGGDHTQYF
>NA|NA|TRBJ1-1|12|TRBV20-1
TGCAGTAAGCGGGGGGGGAACACTGAAGCTTTCTTT
CSKRGGNTEAFF
>TRBD1|NA|TRBJ1-5|15|TRBV7-2
TGTGCCAGCAGCCGGGACAGCGTTGGCTTTTGGGCCCAGCATTTT
CASSRDSVGFWAQHF
>TRBD2|NA|TRBJ2-5|14|TRBV27
TGTGCCAGCAGCCGGCTAGCGGGACGGGAGACCCAGTACTTC
CASSRLAGRETQYF
>TRBD2|NA|TRBJ2-1|17|TRBV3-1
TGTACCAGCAGCCAAAGGGGGGGACTAGCGGGGATTGATGAGCAGTTCTTC
CTSSQRGGLAGIDEQFF
>NA|NA|TRBJ1-1|12|TRBV10-3
TGTGCCATCAGTGAGAGAGGGTCTGAAGCTTTCTTT
CAISERGSEAFF
>TRBD1|NA|TRBJ2-3|16|TRBV24-1
TGTGCCACCAGTGATTTGATGGGACAGGGGGGCCGAACGCAGTATTTT
CATSDLMGQGGRTQYF
>NA|NA|TRBJ2-3|14|TRBV27
TGTGCCAGCAGTTCCGAGTCAACGTTACATACGCAGTATTTT
CASSSESTLHTQYF
>NA|few|TRBJ1-6|14|TRBV7-9
TGTGCCAGCAGCCTGGACGGGTATAATTCACCCCTCCACTTT
CASSLDGYNSPLHF
>NA|NA|TRBJ2-1|18|TRBV6-5
TGTGCCAGCAGTTACGGACCGCCTTCTAGCGACTCCTACAATGAGCAGTTCTTC
CASSYGPPSSDSYNEQFF